This TCR beta chain is from a study of shared clonotypes between healthy human individuals. Repertoires were generated with immunoSEQ multiplex PCR, while TCRdb's copy carries only in-frame clones and drops some. The table lists some 1 million clones, under 80% of them singletons. The CDR3 covers 18 residues. CDR1 is SGHDT, CDR2 YYEEEE, per germline. Trimming removed 6 bases from V and 5 bases from J; junction bases left unmatched: 20. The receptor was derived from a man younger than 35 in good health. Sequenced: memory CD4+ T cells sorted from blood. Subset noted: CD45RA-negative fraction. The genes are TRBV5-6 and TRBJ1-1, with 9 bases identical to TRBD1. The CDR3 DNA reads as TGTGCCAGCATCTCCCTCCTCGGACAGGGGAGTCTAACGACTGAAGCTTTCTTT. Amino acid sequence: CASISLLGQGSLTTEAFF.